Below are 14 T cell receptor beta chains sequenced from a single sample in a study of PD-L1 blockade in urothelial cancer. The assay was immunoSEQ multiplex PCR, and TCRdb's table has in-frame clones only and misses some. The sample contains almost 50,000 clones, about 88% of which appear only once. Specified time point: pretreatment peripheral blood. This material consisted of PBMCs, taken around atezolizumab (anti-PD-L1) treatment. The receptors originated from an older man with urothelial cancer.

V usage is TRBV28 and J usage is TRBJ1-1; a possible D gene is TRBD1 (6 bases). CDR1 is MDHEN, CDR2 SYDVKM, per germline. The CDR3 consists of 13 residues. Trimming shortened V by 8 bases and J by 3 bases, and 13 bases separated the two germline ends. CDR3 DNA sequence: TGTGCCAGCCCCGGGAGGGGGTACACTGAAGCTTTCTTT. This encodes CASPGRGYTEAFF.

The rearrangement joins TRBV4-1 to TRBJ2-1; 7 bases are shared with TRBD2. V dropped 0 bases and J dropped 0; count of bases not matched to a gene: 8. This CDR3 has 18 amino acids. Germline V gene lookup returns CDR1 MGHRA and CDR2 YSYEKL. As DNA, the CDR3 is TGCGCCAGCAGCCAAGAAACGGGCGGGAGAAGCTCCTACAATGAGCAGTTCTTC. Translation: CASSQETGGRSSYNEQFF.

V usage is TRBV2 and J usage is TRBJ2-1; TRBD2 matches 12 bases. Trimming removed 3 bases from V and 2 bases from J; junction bases left unmatched: 2. Germline CDR1 SNHLY, CDR2 FYNNEI. There are 16 residues in the CDR3. The CDR3, as DNA: TGTGCCAGCAGTGATGGACTAGCGGGGACCTACAATGAGCAGTTCTTC. The encoded protein is CASSDGLAGTYNEQFF.

The chain has TRBV11-3 and TRBJ2-3; 7 bases align to TRBD2. V lost 7 bases to trimming and J lost 5 bases; unmatched junction nucleotides: 9. The CDR3 spans 14 residues. From germline, CDR1 is SGHNT and CDR2 YENEEA. CDR3 nucleotides: TGTGCCAGCAAAGGAGGGAGGGCGCAAGATACGCAGTATTTT. This gives the protein CASKGGRAQDTQYF.

This clone showed up just a few times. The gene calls are TRBV29-1 and TRBJ1-1, with 8 positions matching TRBD1. Trimming took 5 bases from V and 1 from J; bases not matched to a gene: 9. The CDR3 spans 15 residues. Looked up from germline, CDR1 is SQVTM and CDR2 is ANQGSEA. The DNA of the CDR3 is TGCAGCGTTAAAGTATCAGGGGGCGAGAACACTGAAGCTTTCTTT. This sequence encodes CSVKVSGGENTEAFF.

This chain uses TRBV5-6 with TRBJ2-7, with a possible D match to TRBD2 (5 bases). The germline gives CDR1 SGHDT, CDR2 YYEEEE. Trimming stripped 4 bases from V and 5 bases from J, with 19 bases between. The CDR3 runs 15 residues. The CDR3 coding sequence is TGTGCCAGCAGCACGCCGGGTCCCGGGATGGACGAGCAGTACTTC. This translates into CASSTPGPGMDEQYF.

The chain couples TRBV5-6 to TRBJ2-3; 9 nucleotides align to TRBD2. The CDR3 runs 16 residues. After removal of 4 bases from V and 3 bases from J, the junction contained 9 bases not matched to a gene. The germline gives CDR1 SGHDT, CDR2 YYEEEE. The CDR3 spells CASSGLPGLATDTQYF. The CDR3 coding sequence is TGTGCCAGCAGCGGACTTCCGGGACTAGCAACAGATACGCAGTATTTT.

This chain uses TRBV7-2 with TRBJ2-2; 9 bases match TRBD2. Germline V gives CDR1 SGHTA, CDR2 FQGNSA. Trimming took 1 base from V and 7 from J; bases not matched to a gene: 7. CDR3 size: 16 residues. CDR3 in DNA: TGTGCCAGCAGCTTAGACAGCGGGGGGCTCGGCGGGGAGCTGTTTTTT. It is translated as CASSLDSGGLGGELFF.

The chain joins TRBV6-1 to TRBJ2-1; D is unclear. This CDR3 has 15 residues. Trimming left V 4 bases short and J 6 bases short, with 16 bases between. CDR1 is MNHNS, CDR2 SASEGT, per germline. CDR3 DNA sequence: TGTGCCAGCAGTGGAGGCCTCCCCCTGGTCAATGAGCAGTTCTTC. Its translation is CASSGGLPLVNEQFF.

V usage is TRBV27 and J usage is TRBJ1-1; TRBD1 might be the D (6 bases). The germline V gene has CDR1 MNHEY and CDR2 SMNVEV (reference sequence). Trimming pared 1 base from V and 3 bases from J, leaving 15 bases between. The CDR3 totals 16 residues. The CDR3 DNA is TGTGCCAGCAGTTTATTGTCCAGGGGTTTGTACACTGAAGCTTTCTTT. As protein: CASSLLSRGLYTEAFF.

This clone was counted once. The CDR3 DNA reads as TGTGCCAGCAGGATTGGGACAGTGAACACTGAAGCTTTCTTT. This encodes CASRIGTVNTEAFF. The chain joins TRBV6-6 to TRBJ1-1; 7 bases agree with TRBD1. The V segment lost 6 bases and the J segment 0 bases; nucleotides outside the gene matches: 4. The CDR3 is made up of 14 amino acids. Germline CDR1 is MNHNY and CDR2 is SVGAGI (reference sequence).

The rearrangement links TRBV5-4 to TRBJ2-1; the D gene is possibly TRBD2 (5 bases). Germline CDR1 reads SGHNT; CDR2 reads YYREEE (reference sequence). The length of the CDR3 is 14 residues. V shed 0 bases and J shed 10 bases, with 14 bases lying between them. CDR3 region: CASSLGSGGSEQFF. The CDR3 nucleotides read TGTGCCAGCAGCTTGGGGTCGGGCGGGTCGGAGCAGTTCTTC.

The V gene is TRBV6-5, the J gene TRBJ2-5; TRBD2 matches at 10 bases. Germline CDR1 MNHEY, CDR2 SVGAGI. This CDR3 spans 16 amino acids. Losses at the gene ends were 0 bases for V and 5 bases for J; bases not matched to a gene: 6. CDR3 protein: CASSYSYSGGTETQYF. The DNA for the CDR3 is TGTGCCAGCAGTTACTCTTATAGCGGGGGGACGGAGACCCAGTACTTC.

The rearrangement joins TRBV6-5 to TRBJ2-7, with D tentatively TRBD2 (6 bases). Germline V lookup: CDR1 MNHEY, CDR2 SVGAGI. V was pared by 1 base and J by 4 bases, with 14 bases between. This CDR3 has 15 amino acids. Here the CDR3 reads CASSYWEIRGYEQYF. The DNA for the CDR3 is TGTGCCAGCAGTTACTGGGAGATTCGGGGGTACGAGCAGTACTTC.